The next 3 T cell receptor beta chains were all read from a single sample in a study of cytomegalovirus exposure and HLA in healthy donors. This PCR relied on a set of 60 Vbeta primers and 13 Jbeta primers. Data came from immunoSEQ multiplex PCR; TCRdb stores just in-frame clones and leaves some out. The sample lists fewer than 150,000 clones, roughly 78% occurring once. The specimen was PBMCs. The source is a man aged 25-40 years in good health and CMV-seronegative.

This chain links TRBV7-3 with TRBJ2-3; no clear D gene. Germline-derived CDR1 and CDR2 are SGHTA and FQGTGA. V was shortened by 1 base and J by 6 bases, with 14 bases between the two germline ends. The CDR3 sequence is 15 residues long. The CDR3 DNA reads TGTGCCAGCAGCTTAAACGTCGGTAGATGGGATACGCAGTATTTT. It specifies CASSLNVGRWDTQYF.

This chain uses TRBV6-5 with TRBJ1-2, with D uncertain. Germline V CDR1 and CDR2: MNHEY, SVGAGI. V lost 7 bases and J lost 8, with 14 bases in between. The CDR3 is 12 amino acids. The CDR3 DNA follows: TGTGCCAGCAATAATAAAAGAGGAGGCTACACCTTC. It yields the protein CASNNKRGGYTF.

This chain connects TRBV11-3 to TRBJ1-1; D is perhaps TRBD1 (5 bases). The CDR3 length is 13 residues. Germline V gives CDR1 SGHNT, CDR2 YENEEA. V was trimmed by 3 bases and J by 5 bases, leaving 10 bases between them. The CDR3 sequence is CASSLQGRTEAFF. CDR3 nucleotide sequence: TGTGCCAGCAGCTTGCAGGGTCGGACTGAAGCTTTCTTT.